A single T cell receptor (beta chain) is shown here with its context. These data belong to a study of control samples from healthy donors and cancer patients. TCRdb's table, derived via immunoSEQ multiplex PCR, lists solely in-frame clones and lacks some. The sample holds fewer than 85,000 clones, approximately 94% seen once. CDR3 length: 13 amino acids. From germline, CDR1 is GTSNPN and CDR2 SVGIG (reference sequence). V dropped 4 bases and J dropped 2; count of bases not matched to a gene: 4. This sequence was found in a woman aged 30 to 39 in good health. The chain employs TRBV30 and TRBJ2-7; 8 bases fit TRBD1. The sequenced sample consisted of blood. The CDR3 DNA reads as TGTGCCTGGAAGGACAGGGATACCTACGAGCAGTACTTC. Translated: CAWKDRDTYEQYF. Full variable domain (remainder filled in from reference TRBV30 and TRBJ2-7): SQTIHQWPATLVQPVGSPLSLECTVEGTSNPNLYWYRQAAGRGLQLLFYSVGIGQISSEVPQNLSASRPQDRQFILSSKKLLLSDSGFYLCAWKDRDTYEQYFGPGTRLTVT.